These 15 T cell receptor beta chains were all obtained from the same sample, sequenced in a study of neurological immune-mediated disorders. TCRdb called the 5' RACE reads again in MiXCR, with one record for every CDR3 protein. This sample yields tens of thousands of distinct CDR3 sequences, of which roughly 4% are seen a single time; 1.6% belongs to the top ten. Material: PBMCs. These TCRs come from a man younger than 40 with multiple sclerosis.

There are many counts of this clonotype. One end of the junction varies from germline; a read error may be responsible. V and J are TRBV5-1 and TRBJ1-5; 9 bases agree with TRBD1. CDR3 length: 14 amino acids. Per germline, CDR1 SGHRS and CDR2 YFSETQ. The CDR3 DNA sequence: TGCGCCAGCAGCCATACAGGGGGCGATCAGCCCCAGAATTTT. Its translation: CASSHTGGDQPQNF.

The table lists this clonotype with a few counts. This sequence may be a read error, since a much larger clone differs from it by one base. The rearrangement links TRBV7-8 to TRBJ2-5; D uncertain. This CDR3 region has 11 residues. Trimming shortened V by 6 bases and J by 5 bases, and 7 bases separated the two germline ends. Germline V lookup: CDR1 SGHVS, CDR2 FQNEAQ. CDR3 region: CASRLRETQYF. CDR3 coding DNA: TGTGCCAGCAGATTAAGGGAGACCCAGTACTTC.

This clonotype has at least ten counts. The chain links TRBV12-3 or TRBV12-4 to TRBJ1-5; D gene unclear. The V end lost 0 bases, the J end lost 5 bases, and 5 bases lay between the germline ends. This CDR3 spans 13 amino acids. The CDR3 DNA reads TGTGCCAGCAGTTTAGCGGGAGATCAGCCCCAGCATTTT. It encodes CASSLAGDQPQHF.

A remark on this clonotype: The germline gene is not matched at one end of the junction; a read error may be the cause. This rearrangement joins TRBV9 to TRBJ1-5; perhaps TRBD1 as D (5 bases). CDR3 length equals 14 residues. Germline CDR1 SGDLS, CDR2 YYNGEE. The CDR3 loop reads CASSRLDSYQPQNF. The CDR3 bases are TGTGCCAGCTCCCGTTTAGACAGCTATCAGCCCCAGAATTTT.

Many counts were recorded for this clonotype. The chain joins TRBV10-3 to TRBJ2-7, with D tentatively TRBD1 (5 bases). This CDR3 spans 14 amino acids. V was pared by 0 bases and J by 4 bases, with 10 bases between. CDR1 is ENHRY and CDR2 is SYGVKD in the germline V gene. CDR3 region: CAISESGREYEQYF. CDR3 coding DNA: TGTGCCATCAGTGAGTCTGGCAGGGAATACGAGCAGTACTTC.

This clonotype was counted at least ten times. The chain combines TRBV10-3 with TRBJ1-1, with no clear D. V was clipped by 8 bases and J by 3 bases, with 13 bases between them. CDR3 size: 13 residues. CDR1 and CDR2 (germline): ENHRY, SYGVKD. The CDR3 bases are TGTGCCATCCACAATACTGGGGACACTGAAGCTTTCTTT. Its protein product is CAIHNTGDTEAFF.

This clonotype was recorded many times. CDR3 sequence (DNA): TGCAGCGTTGAATACAATGAGCAGTTCTTC. Its translation is CSVEYNEQFF. The chain combines TRBV29-1 with TRBJ2-1; no clear D gene. The V end lost 2 bases, the J end lost 4 bases, and 0 bases lay between the germline ends. This CDR3 comprises 10 residues. Germline V gives CDR1 SQVTM, CDR2 ANQGSEA.

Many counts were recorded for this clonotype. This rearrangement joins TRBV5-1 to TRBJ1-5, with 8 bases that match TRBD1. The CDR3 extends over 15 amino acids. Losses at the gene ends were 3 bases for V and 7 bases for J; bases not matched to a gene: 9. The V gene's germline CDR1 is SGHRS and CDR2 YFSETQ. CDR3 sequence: CASSSGQGGGQPQHF. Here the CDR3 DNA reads TGCGCCAGCAGCTCAGGACAGGGAGGAGGGCAGCCCCAGCATTTT.

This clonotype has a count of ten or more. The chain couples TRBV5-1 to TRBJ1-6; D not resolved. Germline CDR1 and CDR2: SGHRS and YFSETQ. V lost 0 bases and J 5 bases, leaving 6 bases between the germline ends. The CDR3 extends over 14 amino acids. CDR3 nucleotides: TGCGCCAGCAGCTTGGGCTCTAATAATTCACCCCTCCACTTT. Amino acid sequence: CASSLGSNNSPLHF.

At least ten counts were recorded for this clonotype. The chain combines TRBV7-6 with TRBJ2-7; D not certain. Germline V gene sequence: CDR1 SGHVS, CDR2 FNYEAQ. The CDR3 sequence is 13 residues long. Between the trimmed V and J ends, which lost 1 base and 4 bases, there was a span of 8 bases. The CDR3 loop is CASSLVDRYEQYF. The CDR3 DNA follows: TGTGCCAGCAGCTTAGTGGATAGGTACGAGCAGTACTTC. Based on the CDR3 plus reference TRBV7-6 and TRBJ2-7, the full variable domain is GAGVSQSPRYKVTKRGQDVALRCDPISGHVSLYWYRQALGQGPEFLTYFNYEAQQDKSGLPNDRFSAERPEGSISTLTIQRTEQRDSAMYRCASSLVDRYEQYFGPGTRLTVT.

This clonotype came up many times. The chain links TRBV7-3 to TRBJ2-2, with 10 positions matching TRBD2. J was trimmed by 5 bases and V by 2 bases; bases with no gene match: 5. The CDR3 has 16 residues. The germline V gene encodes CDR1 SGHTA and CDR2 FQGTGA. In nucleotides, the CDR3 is TGTGCCAGCAGCTTAGTAGCTAGCGGGAGAACCGGGGAGCTGTTTTTT. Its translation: CASSLVASGRTGELFF.

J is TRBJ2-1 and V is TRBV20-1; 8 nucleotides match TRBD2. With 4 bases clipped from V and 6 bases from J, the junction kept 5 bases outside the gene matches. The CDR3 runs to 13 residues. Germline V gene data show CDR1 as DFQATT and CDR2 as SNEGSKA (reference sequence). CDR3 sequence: CSATSGRSNEQFF. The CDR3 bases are TGCAGTGCTACTAGCGGGCGTTCCAATGAGCAGTTCTTC.

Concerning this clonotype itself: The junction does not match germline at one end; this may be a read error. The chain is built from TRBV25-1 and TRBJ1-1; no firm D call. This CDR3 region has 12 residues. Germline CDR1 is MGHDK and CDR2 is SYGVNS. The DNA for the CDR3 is TGTGCCAACAGTGAACCGGGAATCAGGGCTTTCTTT. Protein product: CANSEPGIRAFF.

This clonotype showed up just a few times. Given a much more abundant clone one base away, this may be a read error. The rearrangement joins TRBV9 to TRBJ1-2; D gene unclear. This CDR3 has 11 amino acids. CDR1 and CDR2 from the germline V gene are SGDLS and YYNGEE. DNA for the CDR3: TGTACCAGCAGCGCTGCTACTGGCTACACCTTC. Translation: CTSSAATGYTF. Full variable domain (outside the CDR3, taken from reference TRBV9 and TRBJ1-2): DSGVTQTPKHLITATGQRVTLRCSPRSGDLSVYWYQQSLDQGLQFLIQYYNGEERAKGNILERFSAQQFPDLHSELNLSSLELGDSALYFCTSSAATGYTFGSGTRLTVV.

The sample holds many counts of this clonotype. CDR3 DNA: TGTGCCAGCAGTGAAGAGGCGGCTGAAGGCGGCTACACCTTC. It is translated as CASSEEAAEGGYTF. This sequence joins TRBV6-1 and TRBJ1-2; D is undetermined. The CDR3 totals 14 residues. Germline CDR1 MNHNS, CDR2 SASEGT. Trimming took 1 base from V and 8 from J, leaving 14 bases between them.